Shown below are 10 T cell receptor beta chains from a single sample sequenced in a study of Ad26.COV2.S vaccination and SARS-CoV-2 variants. Specified treatment: some 20 received Ad26.COV2.S at low or high dose, single or two shots; roughly 5 received placebo; per-sample allocation not given. The samples date from day 63 after the first vaccine or placebo injection. Sequenced by immunoSEQ multiplex PCR; TCRdb stores in-frame clones only, minus some. Seen here are more than 300,000 clones, roughly 91% observed once, and the top ten hold around 5%. This specimen consisted of peripheral blood, obtained in a trial of Ad26.COV2.S vaccine versus placebo. The receptor set was obtained from a person aged 18-60 years who received the Ad26.COV2.S COVID-19 vaccine or a placebo.

The chain is built from TRBV28 and TRBJ2-1, with 9 bases aligning to TRBD2. Trimming took 7 bases from V and 2 from J; bases not matched to a gene: 6. Germline loops: CDR1 MDHEN, CDR2 SYDVKM. The CDR3 runs 15 residues. The CDR3 DNA is TGTGCCAGCACGAAACTAGCGGGTACCTACAATGAGCAGTTCTTC. Amino acid sequence: CASTKLAGTYNEQFF.

The rearrangement joins TRBV7-9 to TRBJ1-2, with D possibly matching TRBD1 (6 bases). The CDR3 consists of 16 residues. Germline CDR1 and CDR2: SEHNR and FQNEAQ (reference sequence). Trimming pared 1 base from V and 0 bases from J, leaving 12 bases between. The CDR3 sequence: CASSLVRTGTNYGYTF. In DNA, the CDR3 is TGTGCCAGCAGCTTAGTTCGAACAGGGACTAACTATGGCTACACCTTC.

The CDR3 coding sequence is TGTGCCAGCAGCTCGAACGTCGGGGCTGCCGGGGAGCTGTTTTTT. This sequence encodes CASSSNVGAAGELFF. This chain connects TRBV9 to TRBJ2-2; D assignment may be TRBD1 or TRBD2 (5 bases each). Germline CDR1 reads SGDLS; CDR2 reads YYNGEE. Trimming took off 4 bases at V and 6 bases at J, with 16 bases between the two ends. There are 15 residues in the CDR3.

CDR3 nucleotide sequence: TGTGCCGCCGGGCCAGGGCAAACAGATACGCAGTATTTT. Its protein product is CAAGPGQTDTQYF. V is TRBV6-5 and J is TRBJ2-3; D might be TRBD1 (5 bases). Trimming removed 11 bases from V and 3 bases from J, with 15 bases in between. The CDR3 is made up of 13 amino acids. CDR1 is MNHEY and CDR2 is SVGAGI in the germline V gene.

The V call is TRBV15, the J call TRBJ1-1; no definite D call. This CDR3 is built from 15 residues. Germline loops: CDR1 LNHNV, CDR2 YYDKDF (reference sequence). V lost 5 bases and J 4 bases, leaving 17 bases between the germline ends. Written as DNA, the CDR3 is TGTGCCACCAGCGGACGCCTTGCCAAGGGCACTGAAGCTTTCTTT. Translated, it gives CATSGRLAKGTEAFF.

This rearrangement joins TRBV9 to TRBJ1-2; D possibly corresponds to TRBD1 (5 bases). V was clipped by 0 bases and J by 2 bases, with 8 bases between them. The germline gives CDR1 SGDLS, CDR2 YYNGEE. CDR3 length: 14 residues. The CDR3 coding sequence is TGTGCCAGCAGCGTAGGGGCAGGGAACTATGGCTACACCTTC. Its protein is CASSVGAGNYGYTF.

This clone was detected only a few times. The chain couples TRBV5-4 to TRBJ2-7; D not certain. Trimming cost V 0 bases and J 5 bases, with 12 bases left between them. The germline V gene has CDR1 SGHNT and CDR2 YYREEE (reference sequence). The CDR3 runs 14 residues. The CDR3 reads CASSLEATTHEQYF. The CDR3 coding sequence is TGTGCCAGCAGCTTGGAGGCTACCACCCACGAGCAGTACTTC.

This clone was detected once. This chain joins TRBV4-2 and TRBJ1-6; D is unresolved. Trimming removed 3 bases at V and 11 bases at J, with 14 bases between. The CDR3 has 14 residues. CDR1 is LGHNA, CDR2 YNFKEQ, per germline. The CDR3 protein is CASSQEFTAAPLHF. DNA of the CDR3: TGTGCCAGCAGCCAGGAGTTCACTGCGGCACCCCTCCACTTT.

The chain has TRBV19 and TRBJ2-7, with a tentative D call TRBD1 (6 bases). This CDR3 has 14 amino acids. The V gene lost 10 bases and the J gene lost 0 bases, with 16 bases spanning the gap. Germline loops: CDR1 LNHDA, CDR2 SQIVND (reference sequence). The CDR3 bases are TGTGCCACCTCGTCCCGGGACAACTCCTACGAGCAGTACTTC. It is translated as CATSSRDNSYEQYF.

The chain combines TRBV19 with TRBJ1-5; 8 nucleotides agree with TRBD1. J was trimmed by 6 bases and V by 5 bases; bases with no gene match: 12. This CDR3 is 16 amino acids long. The germline CDR1 and CDR2 sequences are LNHDA and SQIVND (reference sequence). CDR3 DNA: TGTGCCAGTAGTGTGGACAGGGAGGAATATCGTCAGCCCCAGCATTTT. This codes for CASSVDREEYRQPQHF.